This T cell receptor (beta chain) originates from a study of T cell responses to AZD1222 COVID-19 vaccine (TCRdb year 2021). A note on the overall study: TCR sequencing was performed for 230 to 250 trial participants, of whom 200 to 210 were given two doses of AZD1222 and about 25 were given two doses of MenACWY control vaccine. Trial participants were enrolled into age subgroups of 18-55, 56-69 and 70-plus years, which contained roughly 150, 30 and 60 TCR-sequenced participants, respectively.

The investigation overall reported the following: Participants were mostly white British, with more females than males. The authors suggested clonal diversity may have been underestimated. Nearly half of unique spike-specific TCRs reportedly recognized epitopes outside regions mutated in the B.1.351 and B.1.1.7 variants. In the small 56-69-year group, the increase in depth fell short of significance, most likely because of low power. After two AZD1222 doses, both the breadth and the depth of spike-specific TCRs were significantly higher than at day 0 and than in MenACWY recipients. Conclusions about previously exposed vaccinees are limited because only a handful of AZD1222 recipients were SARS-CoV-2 seropositive at baseline. The vaccine-associated CD4 TCRs covered the entire spike protein, and the dominant responses fell in regions 160-218 and 743-854. Because no day 14 peak-response samples were available, the repertoires could be characterized only after the peak T cell response.

The CDR3 regions of human TCRbeta chains were analyzed by immunosequencing. The original pipeline was this. Repertoire TCRs were matched against a reference library of SARS-CoV-2-specific TCRs generated with the MIRA antigen-specificity platform. Breadth was defined as the fraction of unique TCRs that were SARS-CoV-2-associated, and depth was defined as the fraction of total T cells that were SARS-CoV-2-associated. Using the MIRA data, each spike-specific TCR was mapped to the spike region that the TCR reacts to and placed in a CD4 or CD8 class. Log10-transformed breadth and depth values were compared by one-way ANOVA with Sidak's multiple comparisons tests. TCRdb limited this immuneACCESS table to in-frame rearrangements with V and J called. A share of clones is missing; checked studies link under half to unresolved V genes, and the rest is unexplained. V and J calls and clone size follow that table, whereas D and trimming were derived from the DNA. The sample contains some 180,000 clones, about nine tenths of them found a single time. The ten largest clones represent over 1.5% of the sample.

The CDR3 goes from the cysteine to the phenylalanine over 13 residues. Only CDR3 DNA is held: 39 bases, read in frame from base 1. Relative to germline, V is 4 bases shorter and J is 4 bases shorter, with 11 bases between their ends. CDR1 and CDR2, looked up from the germline V gene, are SGHRS and YFSETQ. On this clone: Its specific antigen is unknown. No base quality information exists; no much larger clone differs at one position.

Reading the label with the study, this specimen's time point is: about 28 days (+/-7) after the second vaccine dose. AZD1222 recipients with second doses at about 4 weeks or about 12 weeks were pooled, because spike-specific TCR depth and breadth did not differ between schedules. Vaccinee samples were obtained from the UK trials COV001 and COV002, which included a single-blind randomized controlled phase 2/3 trial of AZD1222 (ChAdOx1 nCoV-19) in healthy adults. For TCRbeta chain sequencing, PBMC samples from trial participants were taken at day 0 and at day 28 after the second dose. The sequence was obtained from an adult who received the AZD1222 COVID-19 vaccine. The sequence is built from TRBV5-1 and TRBJ1-1; D gene: possibly TRBD1, on 5 matching bases. Specimen: peripheral blood, collected 28 days after the second AZD1222 dose. CDR3 region: CASSAQGGTEAFF. The base sequence is TGCGCCAGCAGCGCGCAGGGTGGCACTGAAGCTTTCTTT.